The rows below give T cell receptor beta chains drawn from one sample of a study of identical twins. Each CDR3 protein gets one entry after TCRdb re-called the 5' RACE reads with MiXCR. The data hold 600,000 to 850,000 distinct CDR3 sequences, with 15% to 20% observed a single time. These data were also filed under a second study, of T cells expressing NK-cell markers.

Material: PBMCs. These receptors came from a young woman in good health. Each CDR3 is given with its conserved first and last residue. A D gene is named only where the DNA matches it firmly. Clone size is shown for a subset of rows, as once, few, many or a class of expanded clone.

>-|TRBJ2-3|-|TRBV12-3/TRBV12-4
CASSGEVTDTQYF
TGTGCCAGCAGTGGCGAGGTCACAGATACGCAGTATTTT
>few|TRBJ2-6|-|TRBV11-2
CASSIRAREWSGANVLTF
TGTGCCAGCAGCATACGGGCGAGGGAATGGTCTGGGGCCAACGTCCTGACTTTC
>-|TRBJ1-1|-|TRBV7-2
CASSHISLWSEAFF
TGTGCCAGCAGCCATATATCGTTATGGAGTGAAGCTTTCTTT
>-|TRBJ2-7|-|TRBV6-2/TRBV6-3
CASSYEFGQRYEQYF
TGTGCCAGCAGTTACGAGTTTGGACAGAGGTACGAGCAGTACTTC
>-|TRBJ2-4|TRBD2|TRBV9
CASSASGIKDIQYF
TGTGCCAGCAGCGCTAGCGGGATTAAGGACATTCAGTACTTC
>-|TRBJ2-3|TRBD2|TRBV5-4
CACTGTSGGRTDTQYF
TGTGCCTGCACCGGGACTAGCGGGGGCCGCACAGATACGCAGTATTTT
>few|TRBJ2-5|TRBD2|TRBV20-1
CSARETTSGWAQYF
TGCAGTGCTAGGGAGACGACTAGCGGCTGGGCCCAGTACTTC
>few|TRBJ1-1|-|TRBV5-6
CASSSITQEAFF
TGTGCCAGCAGCTCGATAACACAAGAGGCTTTCTTT
>few|TRBJ2-1|TRBD2|TRBV5-1
CASSLGGTTLVGEQFF
TGCGCCAGCAGCTTGGGAGGGACTACTCTTGTGGGTGAGCAGTTCTTC
>-|TRBJ2-2|-|TRBV6-5
CASSYSRPTTGELFF
TGTGCCAGCAGTTACAGTCGGCCGACGACCGGGGAGCTGTTTTTT
>-|TRBJ2-3|-|TRBV5-1
CASSGGTSGDTQYF
TGCGCCAGCAGCGGCGGGACAAGTGGAGATACGCAGTATTTT
>few|TRBJ1-3|-|TRBV7-8
CASSPRSFAGNTIYF
TGTGCCAGCAGCCCCCGGAGCTTTGCTGGAAACACCATATATTTT
>many|TRBJ1-1|-|TRBV5-1
CASSSPGPNTEAFF
TGCGCCAGCAGCTCGCCAGGACCGAACACTGAAGCTTTCTTT
>-|TRBJ2-5|-|TRBV7-3
CASSLTPLGETQYF
TGTGCCAGCAGCTTGACTCCACTGGGAGAGACCCAGTACTTC
>-|TRBJ2-2|-|TRBV7-3
CASSADNTGELFF
TGTGCCAGCAGTGCGGATAACACCGGGGAGCTGTTTTTT
>many|TRBJ2-7|-|TRBV18
CASSPSLSYEQYF
TGTGCCAGCTCGCCCTCTCTCTCCTACGAGCAGTACTTC
>-|TRBJ2-2|-|TRBV19
CATLEMDGWPGELFF
TGTGCCACCCTCGAGATGGACGGTTGGCCCGGGGAGCTGTTTTTT
>many|TRBJ1-6|-|TRBV7-9
CASSSRAAAGNSPLHF
TGTGCCAGCAGCTCCCGGGCCGCAGCAGGGAATTCACCCCTCCACTTT
>few|TRBJ2-7|-|TRBV20-1
CSARVGQPSVHEQYF
TGCAGTGCTAGAGTTGGACAACCCTCGGTCCACGAGCAGTACTTC
>-|TRBJ2-1|-|TRBV9
CASSVAAFETHEQFF
TGTGCCAGCAGCGTAGCGGCCTTCGAAACCCATGAGCAGTTCTTC
>-|TRBJ2-7|-|TRBV7-2
CASSWGPAADEQYF
TGTGCCAGCAGCTGGGGGCCGGCGGCGGACGAGCAGTACTTC
>-|TRBJ2-2|-|TRBV12-3/TRBV12-4
CASSENTGELFF
TGTGCCAGCAGTGAAAACACCGGGGAGCTGTTTTTT
>-|TRBJ1-2|TRBD1|TRBV5-1
CASSGGQGDRYGYTF
TGCGCCAGCAGCGGAGGACAGGGTGATCGGTATGGCTACACCTTC
>-|TRBJ2-1|-|TRBV20-1
CSAWPGLASYNEQFF
TGCAGTGCTTGGCCGGGACTCGCCTCCTACAATGAGCAGTTCTTC
>few|TRBJ2-7|-|TRBV6-2/TRBV6-3
CASKRTVSYEQYF
TGTGCCAGCAAAAGGACCGTCTCCTACGAGCAGTACTTC
>-|TRBJ2-5|-|TRBV5-6
CASSPFVGPRQETQYF
TGTGCCAGCAGCCCCTTCGTGGGACCCCGCCAAGAGACCCAGTACTTC
>-|TRBJ2-1|-|TRBV14
CASSQGVYDEQFF
TGTGCCAGCAGCCAAGGCGTTTACGATGAGCAGTTCTTC
>-|TRBJ2-5|TRBD2|TRBV4-2
CASSPSGASGGIQETQYF
TGTGCCAGCAGCCCCTCCGGAGCTAGCGGGGGAATTCAAGAGACCCAGTACTTC
>-|TRBJ1-1|TRBD1|TRBV27
CASSLSTGLTEAFF
TGTGCCAGCAGTTTATCGACAGGGTTAACTGAAGCTTTCTTT
>many|TRBJ2-3|-|TRBV6-5
CASSYGGRRGDTQYF
TGTGCCAGCAGTTACGGGGGGCGGAGGGGAGATACGCAGTATTTT
>-|TRBJ2-7|TRBD1|TRBV9
CASSAAPGQDYEQYF
TGTGCCAGCAGCGCGGCACCGGGACAGGACTACGAGCAGTACTTC
>-|TRBJ2-7|TRBD2|TRBV9
CASSLLAGPGEQYF
TGTGCCAGCAGCCTATTAGCGGGGCCGGGTGAGCAGTACTTC
>-|TRBJ2-1|-|TRBV19
CASSINDEGINEQFF
TGTGCCAGTAGTATAAACGATGAAGGGATCAATGAGCAGTTCTTC
>few|TRBJ2-1|-|TRBV5-1
CASSSTSNHLSYNEQFF
TGCGCCAGCAGCAGTACCTCTAATCATCTCTCCTACAATGAGCAGTTCTTC
>-|TRBJ2-6|-|TRBV30
CAWARGIGANVLTF
TGTGCCTGGGCAAGGGGTATTGGGGCCAACGTCCTGACTTTC
>many|TRBJ1-3|-|TRBV6-5
CASSYSRTAGNTIYF
TGTGCCAGCAGTTACTCTAGGACAGCTGGAAACACCATATATTTT
>-|TRBJ2-2|TRBD1|TRBV9
CASSSRQGANTGELFF
TGTGCCAGCAGCTCCCGACAGGGGGCCAACACCGGGGAGCTGTTTTTT
>-|TRBJ2-3|-|TRBV12-3/TRBV12-4
CASSFGLYYTDTQYF
TGTGCCAGCAGTTTTGGCTTATACTACACAGATACGCAGTATTTT
>few|TRBJ2-7|-|TRBV9
CASSVQDWDGAYEQYF
TGTGCCAGCAGCGTCCAGGATTGGGATGGGGCCTACGAGCAGTACTTC
>-|TRBJ2-7|-|TRBV29-1
CSAKGGPDDEQYF
TGCAGCGCTAAGGGGGGCCCGGACGACGAGCAGTACTTC
>-|TRBJ2-7|TRBD1|TRBV27
CASSGLPRDSLFYEQYF
TGTGCCAGCAGTGGGTTACCCCGGGACAGCCTATTCTACGAGCAGTACTTC
>few|TRBJ1-1|-|TRBV29-1
CSVVMNTEAFF
TGCAGCGTTGTGATGAACACTGAAGCTTTCTTT